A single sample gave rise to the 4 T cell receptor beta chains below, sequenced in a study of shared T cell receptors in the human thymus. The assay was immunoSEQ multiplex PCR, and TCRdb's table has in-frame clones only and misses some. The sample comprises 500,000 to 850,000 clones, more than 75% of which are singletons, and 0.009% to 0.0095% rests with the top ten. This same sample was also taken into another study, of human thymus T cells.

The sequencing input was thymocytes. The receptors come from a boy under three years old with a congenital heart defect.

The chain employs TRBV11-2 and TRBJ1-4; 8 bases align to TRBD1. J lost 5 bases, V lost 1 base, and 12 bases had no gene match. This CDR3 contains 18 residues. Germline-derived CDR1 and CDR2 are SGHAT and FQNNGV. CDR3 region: CASSLAGQGADLNEKLFF. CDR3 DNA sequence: TGTGCCAGCAGCTTAGCAGGCCAGGGGGCCGACCTAAATGAAAAACTGTTTTTT.

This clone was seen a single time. CDR3 bases: TGTGCCAGCAGAACAGGGGACTCTGGGGCCAACGTCCTGACTTTC. Protein product: CASRTGDSGANVLTF. The chain couples TRBV25-1 to TRBJ2-6; TRBD1 matches 7 bases. This CDR3 contains 15 residues. J was trimmed by 0 bases and V by 6 bases; bases with no gene match: 2. Germline V CDR1 and CDR2: MGHDK, SYGVNS.

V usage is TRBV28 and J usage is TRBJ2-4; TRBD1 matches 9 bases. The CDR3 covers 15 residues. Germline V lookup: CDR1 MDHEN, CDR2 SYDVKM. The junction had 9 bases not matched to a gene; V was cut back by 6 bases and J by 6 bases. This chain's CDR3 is CASRRRDRVPNIQYF. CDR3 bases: TGTGCCAGCAGACGCCGGGACAGGGTTCCAAACATTCAGTACTTC.

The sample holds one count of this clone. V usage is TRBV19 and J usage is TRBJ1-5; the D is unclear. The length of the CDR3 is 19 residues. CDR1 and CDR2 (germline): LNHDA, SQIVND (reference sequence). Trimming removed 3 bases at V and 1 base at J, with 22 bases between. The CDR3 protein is CASSIVPGPKHASNQPQHF. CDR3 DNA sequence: TGTGCCAGTAGTATCGTTCCGGGTCCCAAACACGCCAGCAATCAGCCCCAGCATTTT.